Below, one T cell receptor beta chain is given with its context. CDR3 length: 16 residues. Looked up from germline, CDR1 is SGHRS and CDR2 is YFSETQ. V was shortened by 0 bases and J by 2 bases, with 14 bases between the two germline ends. This record belongs to a study of blood T cell repertoires in COVID-19. About the research overall: Specimens from acute and convalescent COVID-19 originated in the United States, Italy and Spain. PBMCs, B-cell-depleted T cells, or T cells were the source of the cDNA or gDNA that made up the material.

How the authors handled the data: Amplification of reference gene primers provided the estimated nucleated cell counts. This table comes from immunoSEQ multiplex PCR, and its TCRdb copy is limited to in-frame clones, with some not included. For V, J and clone size, that table is used; D and trimming come from the DNA. The sample contains tens of thousands of clones, around 80% of which appear only once. Sequencing used peripheral blood. This clonotype was sampled from a man older than 75 with acute or convalescent COVID-19. This sequence joins TRBV5-1 and TRBJ1-1; no clear D. The CDR3 DNA sequence: TGCGCCAGCAGCTTGGGGCTGGTCCCTCCTAACACTGAAGCTTTCTTT. This gives the protein CASSLGLVPPNTEAFF.